One and the same sample provided the 5 T cell receptor beta chains below, sequenced in a study of CD8 T cell repertoires and HIV-1 epitope variants. TCRdb's table, derived via immunoSEQ multiplex PCR, lists solely in-frame clones and lacks some. Of about 5,600 clones listed, over 50% are singletons. Their antigens remain unidentified. The sample consisted of cultured CD8+ T cells derived from PBMCs. These receptors were taken from a male donor with HIV.

The table lists this clone with a count of one. The chain joins TRBV6-5 to TRBJ2-7; D not resolved. Trimming shortened V by 0 bases and J by 2 bases, and 8 bases separated the two germline ends. Germline V gene lookup returns CDR1 MNHEY and CDR2 SVGAGI. The CDR3 is 14 residues long. CDR3: CASSYSDSAYEQYF. CDR3 in DNA: TGTGCCAGCAGTTACTCAGATTCTGCCTACGAGCAGTACTTC.

Only a few counts were recorded for this clone. This chain connects TRBV19 to TRBJ1-1; D might be TRBD1 (5 bases). The V end lost 4 bases, the J end lost 1 base, and 10 bases lay between the germline ends. The CDR3 has 14 residues. Per germline, CDR1 LNHDA and CDR2 SQIVND (reference sequence). CDR3 in amino acids: CASSTGIRNTEAFF. The CDR3 DNA is TGTGCCAGTAGTACAGGGATACGGAACACTGAAGCTTTCTTT. The full variable domain, in which reference TRBV19 and TRBJ1-1 provide the parts outside the CDR3, is DGGITQSPKYLFRKEGQNVTLSCEQNLNHDAMYWYRQDPGQGLRLIYYSQIVNDFQKGDIAEGYSVSREKKESFPLTVTSAQKNPTAFYLCASSTGIRNTEAFFGQGTRLTVV.

The V gene is TRBV5-1, the J gene TRBJ2-1, with 10 bases matching TRBD2. With 7 bases clipped from V and 1 base from J, the junction kept 8 bases outside the gene matches. The CDR3 spans 16 residues. Germline CDR1 is SGHRS and CDR2 is YFSETQ. This CDR3 is CASGGASGGSYNEQFF. The DNA of the CDR3 is TGCGCCAGCGGAGGAGCTAGCGGGGGTTCCTACAATGAGCAGTTCTTC.

This clone was counted between two and nine times. The chain uses TRBV9 and TRBJ1-2; 7 bases map to TRBD1. The germline V gene encodes CDR1 SGDLS and CDR2 YYNGEE. V was pared by 0 bases and J by 0 bases, with 2 bases of the junction left unmatched. This CDR3 region has 15 residues. This CDR3 is CASSVVGTANYGYTF. CDR3 in DNA: TGTGCCAGCAGCGTAGTTGGGACAGCTAACTATGGCTACACCTTC.

The sample holds a few counts of this clone. The V and J genes are TRBV7-6 and TRBJ2-2, with 12 bases aligning to TRBD2. The germline V gene encodes CDR1 SGHVS and CDR2 FNYEAQ. The CDR3 has 20 amino acids. Trimming cost V 5 bases and J 0 bases; bases outside gene matches: 13. CDR3 coding DNA: TGTGCCAGCAGCGTCCCGGGACTAGCGGGCCCTTTCGCGAACACCGGGGAGCTGTTTTTT. Translated: CASSVPGLAGPFANTGELFF.